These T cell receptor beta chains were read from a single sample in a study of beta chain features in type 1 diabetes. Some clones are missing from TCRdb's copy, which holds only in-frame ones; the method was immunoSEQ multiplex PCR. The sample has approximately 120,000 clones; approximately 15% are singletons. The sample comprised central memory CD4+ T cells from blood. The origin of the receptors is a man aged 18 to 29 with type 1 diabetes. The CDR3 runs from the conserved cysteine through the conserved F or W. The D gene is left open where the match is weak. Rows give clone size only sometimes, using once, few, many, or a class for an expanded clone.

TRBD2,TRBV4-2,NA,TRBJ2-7,TGTGCCAGCAGCCAAGGCTCCGGGACTAGCTCAGTAAACTTC,CASSQGSGTSSVNF
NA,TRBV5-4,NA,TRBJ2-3,TGTGCCAGCAGCTTGGATCGGGAGGATACGCAGTATTTT,CASSLDREDTQYF
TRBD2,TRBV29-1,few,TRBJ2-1,TGCAGCGTTAACGGACTAGCGGGATTATTCTACAATGAGCAGTTCTTC,CSVNGLAGLFYNEQFF
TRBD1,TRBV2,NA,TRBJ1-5,TGTGCCAGCAGTTCTCGACAGGGAGGCAATCAGCCCCAGCATTTT,CASSSRQGGNQPQHF
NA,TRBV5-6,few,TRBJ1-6,TGTGCCAGCAGCTACGGCCGCGAAAATTCACCCCTCCACTTT,CASSYGRENSPLHF
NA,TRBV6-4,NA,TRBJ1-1,TGTGCCAGCAGTATGACAGGAGGCACTGAAGCTTTCTTT,CASSMTGGTEAFF
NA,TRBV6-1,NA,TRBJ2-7,TGTGCCAGCAGCCAAAGAGGGGTTAGGTACTTC,CASSQRGVRYF
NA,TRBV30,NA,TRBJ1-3,TGTGCCTGGAGTAGGTCGAGTGGCGCTGGAAACACCATATATTTT,CAWSRSSGAGNTIYF
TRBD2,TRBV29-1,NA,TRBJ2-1,TGCAGCGTTGAACGGGGTGCTAGCGGGAGTTTCAATGAGCAGTTCTTC,CSVERGASGSFNEQFF
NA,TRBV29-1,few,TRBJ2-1,TGCAGCGTGTGGGGGGGGCGGTCCTACAATGAGCAGTTCTTC,CSVWGGRSYNEQFF
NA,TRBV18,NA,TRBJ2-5,TGTGCCAGCTCACCAATAAGGGGGATCGAGACCCAGTACTTC,CASSPIRGIETQYF
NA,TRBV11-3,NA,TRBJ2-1,TGTGCCAGCAGCCCAAGGACTACCCCCTGGGGGAATGAGCAGTTCTTC,CASSPRTTPWGNEQFF
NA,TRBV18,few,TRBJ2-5,TGTGCCAGCTCTCCGGGGACCCAAGAGACCCAGTACTTC,CASSPGTQETQYF
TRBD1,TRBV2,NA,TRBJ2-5,TGTGCCAGCAGAAAAGGGACAGGCCAAGAGACCCAGTACTTC,CASRKGTGQETQYF
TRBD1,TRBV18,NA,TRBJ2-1,TGTGCCAGCTCATGGGACAGCGGATACAATGAGCAGTTCTTC,CASSWDSGYNEQFF
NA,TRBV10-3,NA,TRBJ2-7,TGTGCCACCAGCTCACCCCGACTATCCTACGAGCAGTACTTC,CATSSPRLSYEQYF